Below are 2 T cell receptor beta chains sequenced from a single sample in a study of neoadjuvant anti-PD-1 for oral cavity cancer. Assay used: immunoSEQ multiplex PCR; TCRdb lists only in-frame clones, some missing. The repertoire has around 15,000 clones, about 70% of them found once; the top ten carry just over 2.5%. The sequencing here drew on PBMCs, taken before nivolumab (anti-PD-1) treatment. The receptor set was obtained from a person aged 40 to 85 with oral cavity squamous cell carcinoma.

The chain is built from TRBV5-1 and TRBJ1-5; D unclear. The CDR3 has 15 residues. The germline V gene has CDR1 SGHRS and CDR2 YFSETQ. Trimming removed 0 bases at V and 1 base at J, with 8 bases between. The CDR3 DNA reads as TGCGCCAGCAGCTTGGAAGGAGGAAGCAATCAGCCCCAGCATTTT. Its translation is CASSLEGGSNQPQHF.

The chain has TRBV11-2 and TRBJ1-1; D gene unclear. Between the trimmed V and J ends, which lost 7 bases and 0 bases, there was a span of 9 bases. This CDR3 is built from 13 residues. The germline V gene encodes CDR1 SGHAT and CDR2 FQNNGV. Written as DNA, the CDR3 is TGTGCCAGCACAGTGACCGTGAACACTGAAGCTTTCTTT. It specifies CASTVTVNTEAFF.